Sequencing of this TCR beta chain was carried out in a study of T cell repertoires in cytomegalovirus infection. Study details: Public TCR beta signatures provided an indication of both CMV infection and a matching HLA type.

Note on this clonotype: Its antigen remains unknown.

Regarding the study as a whole: CMV carriers with the relevant HLA were identified by cumulative public TCR beta family frequency.

In TCRdb, the reads were re-called with MiXCR into one record per CDR3 protein. Of 400,000 or so distinct CDR3 sequences in the sample, approximately 32% were seen once. The junction had 8 bases not matched to a gene; V was cut back by 3 bases and J by 0 bases. The CDR3 totals 16 residues. The sequence came from a human donor in good health (CMV status not recorded). Some clones in this sample may be carry-over from other donors' samples. This rearrangement joins TRBV12-3 or TRBV12-4 to TRBJ2-7; 7 bases are a match to TRBD2. Sequencing used PBMCs. The CDR3 DNA reads as TGTGCCAGCAGTTTGGGGAAGGAGCGGGGCTCCTACGAGCAGTACTTC. This sequence encodes CASSLGKERGSYEQYF.